These T cell receptor beta chains were read from a single sample in a study of early T cells in non-severe SARS-CoV-2 infection. TCRdb itself ran the 5' RACE reads through MiXCR, one entry per CDR3 protein. The sample holds more than 45,000 distinct CDR3 sequences; roughly an eighth are singletons and the top ten take more than 3.5%. The sample was whole blood. Receptors were obtained from an adult who was a healthcare worker with PCR-confirmed SARS-CoV-2 infection or an uninfected control (not recorded which). CDR3s include the opening cysteine and the closing phenylalanine or tryptophan. The D gene is left open where the match is weak. For some rows the clone size is stated as once, few or many, or as a class when expanded; others skip it.

V	J	D	size	DNA	CDR3
TRBV6-4	TRBJ2-3	TRBD2	few	TGTGCCAGCAGTTACAGCGGGGGTACAGATACGCAGTATTTT	CASSYSGGTDTQYF
TRBV3-1	TRBJ1-2	TRBD1	.	TGTGCCAGCAGGGACAGGGGGACCTATGGCTACACCTTC	CASRDRGTYGYTF
TRBV28	TRBJ2-3	TRBD2	few	TGTGCCACCATCTCTAGCGGGAGGTTAGCGGATACGCAGTATTTT	CATISSGRLADTQYF
TRBV12-3/TRBV12-4	TRBJ2-2	.	.	TGTGCCAGCACCCTGACCTTCACCGGGGAGCTGTTTTTT	CASTLTFTGELFF
TRBV20-1	TRBJ2-1	.	few	TGCAGTGCACTCTCGGAGACTTGCCGCTTGGCGCAGTTCTTC	CSALSETCRLAQFF
TRBV3-1	TRBJ1-5	.	many	TGTGCCAGCAGCCAACAACGGGATCAGCCCCAGCATTTT	CASSQQRDQPQHF
TRBV4-1	TRBJ1-1	TRBD1	many	TGCGCCAGCAGCCAAGTGGGACAGATGAACACTGAAGCTTTCTTT	CASSQVGQMNTEAFF
TRBV11-2	TRBJ2-1	TRBD2	many	TGTGCCAGCAGCCCGGGACTAGGAGGAGATGAGCAGTTCTTC	CASSPGLGGDEQFF
TRBV19	TRBJ1-5	.	few	TGTGCCAGTACAAATTACGCCGATAGCAATCAGCCCCAGCATTTT	CASTNYADSNQPQHF
TRBV2	TRBJ2-1	.	.	TGTGCCAGCAGTGTCCTAGCATACAATGAGCAGTTCTTC	CASSVLAYNEQFF
TRBV15	TRBJ1-1	.	many	TGTGCCACCAGCAGAGAAGAAGGGAACACTGAAGCTTTCTTT	CATSREEGNTEAFF
TRBV18	TRBJ2-7	TRBD2	many	TGTGCCAGCTCACCGGCAGGAGTAGCGGGAGATTACGAGCAGTACTTC	CASSPAGVAGDYEQYF
TRBV7-6	TRBJ2-3	TRBD2	few	TGTGCCAGCAGCGGACTAGCGGGAGATCATAAAGATACGCAGTATTTT	CASSGLAGDHKDTQYF
TRBV9	TRBJ2-3	.	.	TGTGCCAGGGCCCCCGGAGAGACAGATACGCAGTATTTT	CARAPGETDTQYF
TRBV9	TRBJ1-1	.	many	TGTGCCAGCAGCATGTCACAGGGGAACACTGAAGCTTTCTTT	CASSMSQGNTEAFF
TRBV5-1	TRBJ2-5	TRBD2	.	TGCGCCAGCAGCTTCGGGACTACCGAAGAGACCCAGTACTTC	CASSFGTTEETQYF
TRBV29-1	TRBJ2-3	.	few	TGCAGCGTTGTCAGGGGACCGACAGGGAGGACAGATACGCAGTATTTT	CSVVRGPTGRTDTQYF
TRBV29-1	TRBJ2-2	TRBD1	many	TGCAGCGTGATCCGGGACAGGAACACCGGGGAGCTGTTTTTT	CSVIRDRNTGELFF
TRBV20-1	TRBJ1-4	.	.	TGCAGTGCAGTGGTTCTTAATGAAAAACTGTTTTTT	CSAVVLNEKLFF
TRBV12-3/TRBV12-4	TRBJ1-2	.	.	TGTGCCAGCACCTCGAATATACTGAGCTACACCTTC	CASTSNILSYTF